This T cell receptor beta chain was obtained from a study of precursors of human CD4 cytotoxic T cells (dated by TCRdb to 2017 to 2018). Background on the whole study: CD4+ memory subsets from around 13 donors in total were covered by the bulk TCR-seq analysis. TCR-seq analysis of around 15 donors yielded TCRalpha and TCRbeta chain sequences (table S7).

V ends up 4 bases short and J 0 bases short, with an unmatched junction base count of 18. Including the terminal cysteine and phenylalanine, the CDR3 comprises 22 residues. Only the CDR3 region is kept as DNA, spanning 66 bases read in frame from base 1. To test a precursor-effector relationship among CD4 cytotoxic T cells, bulk UMI-based TCR sequencing was performed on four sorted CD4+ memory subsets (TCM, TEM, IL-7Rhigh TEMRA, IL-7R- TEMRA). The cells came from peripheral blood mononuclear cells that had been isolated from human blood. The study at large found these results: The limitation that the direction of differentiation between precursor and effector cells cannot be definitively established by a human observational design was noted by the authors. More restricted TCR repertoires, with lower diversity and more expanded clonotypes, were shown by IL-7Rhigh and IL-7R- TEMRA subsets than by TCM and TEM subsets. A bigger share of IL-7Rhigh TEMRA clonotypes consisted of expanded effector clonotypes than was the case for TEM or TCM clonotypes. Some bulk TCR-seq comparisons included only 13 of the 14 donors, suggesting not every subset was available for every donor.

This sample was sequenced with an Illumina MiSeq. The published analysis was carried out like this. To quantify repertoire diversity, the Shannon-Wiener index was calculated using VDJtools. A TCRbeta clonotype counted as expanded if its clonotype frequency was 3 or higher. TCRdb reprocessed the public reads (quality trimming at Q25 with fastp, clone calling with MiXCR) and kept in-frame beta chains. Rows with one shared CDR3 protein collapse into an entry with the most common genes and DNA. TCRdb, rather than the study authors, made the V and J calls. The sample table records more than 600 distinct CDR3 sequences; 12% to 15% of these occur just once. The ten largest clones capture over 10% of the sample. As concerns this clonotype: Its cognate antigen has yet to be identified. Base quality data are lacking; no much larger clone is found one base away.

This sequence was found in a human donor in good health. The sequenced sample was memory CD4+ T cells from blood (PBMCs). The V and J genes are TRBV12-3 or TRBV12-4 and TRBJ2-1, with 13 junctional bases fitting TRBD2. The CDR3 region has the sequence CASSSPPPGLAGILSSYNEQFF. The DNA sequence follows: TGTGCCAGCAGTTCCCCTCCCCCGGGACTAGCGGGAATTCTTAGCTCCTACAATGAGCAGTTCTTC.